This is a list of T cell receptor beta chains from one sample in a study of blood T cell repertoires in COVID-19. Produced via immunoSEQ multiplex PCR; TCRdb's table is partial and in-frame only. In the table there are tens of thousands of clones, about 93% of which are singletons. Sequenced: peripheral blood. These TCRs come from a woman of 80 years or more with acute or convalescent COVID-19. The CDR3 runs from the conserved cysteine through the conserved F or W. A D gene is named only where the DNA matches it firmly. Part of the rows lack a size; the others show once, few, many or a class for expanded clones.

CDR3nt: TGCGCCAGCAGCGACCCAGGGGGAAACACTGAAGCTTTCTTT; CDR3aa: CASSDPGGNTEAFF; abundance: -; d_gene: TRBD1; v_gene: TRBV5-1; j_gene: TRBJ1-1
CDR3nt: TGTGCCAGCAGCTCGGCCGGGACAGGGGCCTACAATGAGCAGTTCTTC; CDR3aa: CASSSAGTGAYNEQFF; abundance: -; d_gene: TRBD1; v_gene: TRBV7-2; j_gene: TRBJ2-1
CDR3nt: TGTGCCAGCAGCATGGAGACCGCCAGCTACCGAAACACCATATATTTT; CDR3aa: CASSMETASYRNTIYF; abundance: -; d_gene: -; v_gene: TRBV21-1; j_gene: TRBJ1-3
CDR3nt: TGTGCCAGCAGCCGGGGCAGCAATCAGCCCCAGCATTTT; CDR3aa: CASSRGSNQPQHF; abundance: -; d_gene: -; v_gene: TRBV3-1/TRBV3-2; j_gene: TRBJ1-5
CDR3nt: TGTGCCAGCAGCCAAGGATACTATGAGCAGTTCTTC; CDR3aa: CASSQGYYEQFF; abundance: once; d_gene: -; v_gene: TRBV3-1/TRBV3-2; j_gene: TRBJ2-1
CDR3nt: TGTGCTAGTGGTCAGACTAGGACCGGGGAGCTGTTTTTT; CDR3aa: CASGQTRTGELFF; abundance: -; d_gene: -; v_gene: TRBV12-5; j_gene: TRBJ2-2
CDR3nt: TGCGCCAGCAGCTTTTTAGCGGGAGGCTACGCCGGGGAGCTGTTTTTT; CDR3aa: CASSFLAGGYAGELFF; abundance: -; d_gene: TRBD2; v_gene: TRBV5-1; j_gene: TRBJ2-2
CDR3nt: TGCGCCAGCAGCTCCGGGACAGGGGACACCGGGGAGCTGTTTTTT; CDR3aa: CASSSGTGDTGELFF; abundance: -; d_gene: TRBD1; v_gene: TRBV5-1; j_gene: TRBJ2-2
CDR3nt: TGTGCCAGCAGTTTAGGGAGCCGGGGTACGAGGAGCAATCAGCCCCAGCATTTT; CDR3aa: CASSLGSRGTRSNQPQHF; abundance: -; d_gene: -; v_gene: TRBV28; j_gene: TRBJ1-5
CDR3nt: TGTGCTAGTGGTTTGAACGGGGGGTCCATTCAGTACTTC; CDR3aa: CASGLNGGSIQYF; abundance: few; d_gene: TRBD2; v_gene: TRBV12-5; j_gene: TRBJ2-4
CDR3nt: TGTGCCAGCAGCTTAGCAGGGGTCCATGGCTACACCTTC; CDR3aa: CASSLAGVHGYTF; abundance: -; d_gene: -; v_gene: TRBV7-9; j_gene: TRBJ1-2
CDR3nt: TGTGCCAGTAGTATAGGTAGCGGGGGGGCCTCCGGGGAGCTGTTTTTT; CDR3aa: CASSIGSGGASGELFF; abundance: -; d_gene: TRBD2; v_gene: TRBV19; j_gene: TRBJ2-2
CDR3nt: TGTGCCAGCAGCTTGGGGGAGCGGACTGAAGCTTTCTTT; CDR3aa: CASSLGERTEAFF; abundance: -; d_gene: -; v_gene: TRBV5-6; j_gene: TRBJ1-1
CDR3nt: TGCGCCAGCAGGATCAGGGTAGCCACTGAAGCTTTCTTT; CDR3aa: CASRIRVATEAFF; abundance: once; d_gene: -; v_gene: TRBV5-1; j_gene: TRBJ1-1
CDR3nt: TGTGCCAGCACCCCCACTAGCGGAACTTACAATGAGCAGTTCTTC; CDR3aa: CASTPTSGTYNEQFF; abundance: -; d_gene: TRBD2; v_gene: TRBV5-5; j_gene: TRBJ2-1
CDR3nt: TGCAGCGTTGGACAGGGGGGGAACACTGAAGCTTTCTTT; CDR3aa: CSVGQGGNTEAFF; abundance: -; d_gene: TRBD1; v_gene: TRBV29-1; j_gene: TRBJ1-1
CDR3nt: TGTGCCAGCAGCCCCCAGGCAGGGCAGAATTCACCCCTCCACTTT; CDR3aa: CASSPQAGQNSPLHF; abundance: -; d_gene: -; v_gene: TRBV9; j_gene: TRBJ1-6
CDR3nt: TGTGCCAGCAGCTTAGGACAGGGCGGCTATGATGGCTACACCTTC; CDR3aa: CASSLGQGGYDGYTF; abundance: -; d_gene: TRBD1; v_gene: TRBV7-2; j_gene: TRBJ1-2
CDR3nt: TGCGCCAGCAGCTTGGTCCACCGACAGGGTGTACTAAGTGGTAAAACTAATGAGCAGTTCTTC; CDR3aa: CASSLVHRQGVLSGKTNEQFF; abundance: few; d_gene: TRBD1; v_gene: TRBV5-1; j_gene: TRBJ2-1
CDR3nt: TGTGCCACCAGTGATCCCACAGGGGTAGGGACAGATACGCAGTATTTT; CDR3aa: CATSDPTGVGTDTQYF; abundance: few; d_gene: TRBD1; v_gene: TRBV24-1; j_gene: TRBJ2-3
CDR3nt: TGTGCCAGCAGCGCCCAAGCCGGGACAGGGGTTGAAAAACTGTTTTTT; CDR3aa: CASSAQAGTGVEKLFF; abundance: -; d_gene: TRBD1; v_gene: TRBV9; j_gene: TRBJ1-4
CDR3nt: TGTGCTAGTGGTTTGGGCAGGGCTAATGAAAAACTGTTTTTT; CDR3aa: CASGLGRANEKLFF; abundance: -; d_gene: -; v_gene: TRBV12-5; j_gene: TRBJ1-4
CDR3nt: TGTGCCAGCAGCAAGCGTTTAGACTATGGCTACACCTTC; CDR3aa: CASSKRLDYGYTF; abundance: few; d_gene: -; v_gene: TRBV21-1; j_gene: TRBJ1-2
CDR3nt: TGCGCCAGCAGCTTGGGGCTAGCGGGGGGCCAAGAGACCCAGTACTTC; CDR3aa: CASSLGLAGGQETQYF; abundance: once; d_gene: TRBD2; v_gene: TRBV5-1; j_gene: TRBJ2-5
CDR3nt: TGTGCCACAGGGCTAGCGGGGGGCAATGAGCAGTTCTTC; CDR3aa: CATGLAGGNEQFF; abundance: -; d_gene: TRBD2; v_gene: TRBV7-3; j_gene: TRBJ2-1
CDR3nt: TGTGCCAGCAGCCGAGGGGGACATGTCGATTCACCCCTCCACTTT; CDR3aa: CASSRGGHVDSPLHF; abundance: -; d_gene: -; v_gene: TRBV5-4; j_gene: TRBJ1-6
CDR3nt: TGTGCCAGCAGAGCAGGGTTTGGTGGCTACACCTTC; CDR3aa: CASRAGFGGYTF; abundance: -; d_gene: -; v_gene: TRBV6-5; j_gene: TRBJ1-2
CDR3nt: TGTGCCAGCAGCCAGGGGACAGGGGGATCATGGCCCCAGCATTTT; CDR3aa: CASSQGTGGSWPQHF; abundance: -; d_gene: TRBD1; v_gene: TRBV4-2; j_gene: TRBJ1-5
CDR3nt: TGCAGTGTAAAGAAGGGGAATGAGCAGTTCTTC; CDR3aa: CSVKKGNEQFF; abundance: -; d_gene: -; v_gene: TRBV20-1; j_gene: TRBJ2-1
CDR3nt: TGTGCTAGCAGCCTATGGGCTAGCGGGAATTCCTACGAGCAGTACTTC; CDR3aa: CASSLWASGNSYEQYF; abundance: -; d_gene: TRBD2; v_gene: TRBV7-7; j_gene: TRBJ2-7
CDR3nt: TGTGCCAGCAGCCACTCGTCCGGGACAGGGGAATACGAGCAGTACTTC; CDR3aa: CASSHSSGTGEYEQYF; abundance: -; d_gene: TRBD1; v_gene: TRBV3-1/TRBV3-2; j_gene: TRBJ2-7
CDR3nt: TGTGCCAGCAGGCCTACAGGGGGCACTGAAGCTTTCTTT; CDR3aa: CASRPTGGTEAFF; abundance: once; d_gene: TRBD1; v_gene: TRBV6-2/TRBV6-3; j_gene: TRBJ1-1
CDR3nt: TGTGCCAGCAGCTCCCGACAGGGTGTGGATACTGAAGCTTTCTTT; CDR3aa: CASSSRQGVDTEAFF; abundance: -; d_gene: TRBD1; v_gene: TRBV9; j_gene: TRBJ1-1
CDR3nt: TGTGCCAGCAGCTTGAGACAGAACACTGAAGCTTTCTTT; CDR3aa: CASSLRQNTEAFF; abundance: -; d_gene: -; v_gene: TRBV5-4; j_gene: TRBJ1-1
CDR3nt: TGCAGCGTTGCAGGCTATTACCAGCTGAACACTGAAGCTTTCTTT; CDR3aa: CSVAGYYQLNTEAFF; abundance: -; d_gene: -; v_gene: TRBV29-1; j_gene: TRBJ1-1